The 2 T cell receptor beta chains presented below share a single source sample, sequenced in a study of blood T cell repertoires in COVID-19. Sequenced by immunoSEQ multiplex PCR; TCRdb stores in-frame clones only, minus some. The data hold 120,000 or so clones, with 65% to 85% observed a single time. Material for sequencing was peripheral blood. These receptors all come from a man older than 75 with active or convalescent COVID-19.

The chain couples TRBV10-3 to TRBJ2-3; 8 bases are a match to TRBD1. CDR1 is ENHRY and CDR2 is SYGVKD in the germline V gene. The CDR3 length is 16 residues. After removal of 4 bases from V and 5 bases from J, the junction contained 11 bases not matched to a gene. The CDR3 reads CAISGPPDREEDTQYF. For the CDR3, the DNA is TGTGCCATCAGTGGCCCACCGGACAGGGAGGAAGATACGCAGTATTTT.

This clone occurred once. The CDR3 nucleotides are TGTGCCACCAGTGCCGCCAACAGGGTACCCGGGGAGCTGTTTTTT. Its translation: CATSAANRVPGELFF. The gene calls are TRBV24-1 and TRBJ2-2; D is possibly TRBD1 (6 bases). From germline, CDR1 is KGHDR and CDR2 SFDVKD. Between the trimmed V and J ends, which lost 5 bases and 6 bases, there was a span of 15 bases. The CDR3 runs 15 residues.